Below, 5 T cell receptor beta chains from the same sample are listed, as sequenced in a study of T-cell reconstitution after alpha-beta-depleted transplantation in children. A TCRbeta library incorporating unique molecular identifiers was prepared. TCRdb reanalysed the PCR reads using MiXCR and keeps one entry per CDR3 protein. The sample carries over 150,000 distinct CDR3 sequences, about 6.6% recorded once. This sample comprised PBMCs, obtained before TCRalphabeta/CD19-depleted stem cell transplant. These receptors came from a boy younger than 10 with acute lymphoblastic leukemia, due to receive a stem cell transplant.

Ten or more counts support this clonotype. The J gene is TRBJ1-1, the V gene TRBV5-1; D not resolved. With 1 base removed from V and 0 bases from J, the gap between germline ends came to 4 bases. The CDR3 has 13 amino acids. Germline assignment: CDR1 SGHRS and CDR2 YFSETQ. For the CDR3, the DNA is TGCGCCAGCAGCTTGACCCTGAACACTGAAGCTTTCTTT. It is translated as CASSLTLNTEAFF. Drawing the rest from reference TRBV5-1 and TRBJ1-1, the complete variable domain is KAGVTQTPRYLIKTRGQQVTLSCSPISGHRSVSWYQQTPGQGLQFLFEYFSETQRNKGNFPGRFSGRQFSNSRSEMNVSTLELGDSALYLCASSLTLNTEAFFGQGTRLTVV.

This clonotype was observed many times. The CDR3 is CASSVGAGPGPQHF. CDR3 sequence (DNA): TGTGCCAGCAGCGTAGGGGCGGGTCCGGGGCCCCAGCATTTT. The V and J genes are TRBV9 and TRBJ1-5; no reliable D call. CDR3 length: 14 residues. V lost 0 bases and J 9 bases, leaving 13 bases between the germline ends. Germline-derived CDR1 and CDR2 are SGDLS and YYNGEE.

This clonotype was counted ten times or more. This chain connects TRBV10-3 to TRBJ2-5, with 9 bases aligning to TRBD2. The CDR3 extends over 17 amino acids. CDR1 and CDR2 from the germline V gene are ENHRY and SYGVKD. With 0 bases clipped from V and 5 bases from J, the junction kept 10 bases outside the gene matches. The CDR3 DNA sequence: TGTGCCATCAGTGAGTCGATGAGTCCTAGCGGGGCGGAGACCCAGTACTTC. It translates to CAISESMSPSGAETQYF.

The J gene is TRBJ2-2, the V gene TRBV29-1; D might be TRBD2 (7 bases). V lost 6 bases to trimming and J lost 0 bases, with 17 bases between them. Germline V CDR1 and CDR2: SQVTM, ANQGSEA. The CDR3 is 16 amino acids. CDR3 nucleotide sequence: TGCAGCGTAGGGGGGGGGGCGGTCGCGAACACCGGGGAGCTGTTTTTT. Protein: CSVGGGAVANTGELFF.

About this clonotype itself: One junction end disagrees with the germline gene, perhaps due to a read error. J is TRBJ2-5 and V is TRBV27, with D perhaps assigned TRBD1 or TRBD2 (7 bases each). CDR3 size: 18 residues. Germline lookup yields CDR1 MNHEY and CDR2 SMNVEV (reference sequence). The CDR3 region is CTSSLYATRGGYQETQYF. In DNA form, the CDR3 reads TGTACCAGCAGTTTATACGCCACCAGGGGGGGATACCAAGAGACCCAGTACTTC.